This entry lists 2 T cell receptor beta chains sequenced from one sample in a study of blood T cell repertoires in COVID-19. Sequenced by immunoSEQ multiplex PCR; TCRdb stores in-frame clones only, minus some. The table records some 270,000 clones, about 85% of them present only once. The specimen sequenced was peripheral blood. The receptors stem from a human donor with COVID-19, enrolled during active disease. The donor label of this sample is uncertain.

V usage is TRBV12-3 or TRBV12-4 and J usage is TRBJ2-2; no definite D call. Trimming took off 6 bases at V and 4 bases at J, with 9 bases between the two ends. The CDR3 totals 13 residues. DNA for the CDR3: TGTGCCAGCAGCGTACAGAGCACCGGGGAGCTGTTTTTT. This gives the protein CASSVQSTGELFF.

The CDR3 DNA reads TGTGCCAGCAGCTTTACTAGCGGAAGCGGGACCCAGTACTTC. As protein: CASSFTSGSGTQYF. V usage is TRBV11-1 and J usage is TRBJ2-5; 8 bases agree with TRBD2. CDR1 and CDR2 from the germline V gene are SGHAT and FQDESV (reference sequence). V shed 3 bases, J shed 7 bases, and the junction held 7 bases outside the gene matches. The CDR3 loop spans 14 amino acids.